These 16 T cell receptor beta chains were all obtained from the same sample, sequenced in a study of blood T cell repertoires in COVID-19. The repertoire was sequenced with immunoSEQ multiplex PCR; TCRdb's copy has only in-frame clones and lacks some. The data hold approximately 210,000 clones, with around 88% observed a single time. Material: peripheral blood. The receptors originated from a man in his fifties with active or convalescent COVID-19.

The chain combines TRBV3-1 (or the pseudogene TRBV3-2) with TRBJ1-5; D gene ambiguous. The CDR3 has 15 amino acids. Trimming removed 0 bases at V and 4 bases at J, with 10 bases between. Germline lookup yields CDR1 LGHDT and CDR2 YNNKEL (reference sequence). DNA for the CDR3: TGTGCCAGCAGCCAAGATCTCGGTCCAAATCAGCCCCAGCATTTT. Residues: CASSQDLGPNQPQHF.

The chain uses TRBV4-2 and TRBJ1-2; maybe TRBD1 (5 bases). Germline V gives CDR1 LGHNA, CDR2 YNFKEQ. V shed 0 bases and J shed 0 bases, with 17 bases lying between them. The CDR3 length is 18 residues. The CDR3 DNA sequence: TGTGCCAGCAGCCAAGATTCCCCCGGGGGGAGGGCTAACTATGGCTACACCTTC. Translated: CASSQDSPGGRANYGYTF.

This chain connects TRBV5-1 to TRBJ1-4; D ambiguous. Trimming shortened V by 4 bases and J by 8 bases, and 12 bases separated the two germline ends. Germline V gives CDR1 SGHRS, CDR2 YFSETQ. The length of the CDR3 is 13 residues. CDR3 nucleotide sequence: TGCGCCAGCAGCCGCGGCTTTGGGGAAAAACTGTTTTTT. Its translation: CASSRGFGEKLFF. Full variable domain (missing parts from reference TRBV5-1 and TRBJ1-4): KAGVTQTPRYLIKTRGQQVTLSCSPISGHRSVSWYQQTPGQGLQFLFEYFSETQRNKGNFPGRFSGRQFSNSRSEMNVSTLELGDSALYLCASSRGFGEKLFFGSGTQLSVL.

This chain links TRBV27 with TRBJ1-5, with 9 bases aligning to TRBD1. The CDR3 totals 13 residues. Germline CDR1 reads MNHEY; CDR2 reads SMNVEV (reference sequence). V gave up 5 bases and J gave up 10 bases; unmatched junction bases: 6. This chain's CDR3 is CASSKTDRGPQHF. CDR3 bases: TGTGCCAGCAGTAAAACGGACAGGGGCCCCCAGCATTTT.

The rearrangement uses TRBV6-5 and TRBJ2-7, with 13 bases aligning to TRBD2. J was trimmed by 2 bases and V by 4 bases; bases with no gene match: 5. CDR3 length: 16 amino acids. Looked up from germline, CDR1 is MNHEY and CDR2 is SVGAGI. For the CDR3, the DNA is TGTGCCAGCAGTTGGACTAGCGGGAGTTATCCCTACGAGCAGTACTTC. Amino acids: CASSWTSGSYPYEQYF.

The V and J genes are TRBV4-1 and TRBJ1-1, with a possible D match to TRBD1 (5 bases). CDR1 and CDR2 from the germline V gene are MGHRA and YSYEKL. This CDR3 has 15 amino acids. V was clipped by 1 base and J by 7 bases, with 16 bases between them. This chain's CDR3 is CASSQGDSRDGEAFF. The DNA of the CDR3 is TGCGCCAGCAGCCAAGGTGATAGCAGGGATGGTGAAGCTTTCTTT.

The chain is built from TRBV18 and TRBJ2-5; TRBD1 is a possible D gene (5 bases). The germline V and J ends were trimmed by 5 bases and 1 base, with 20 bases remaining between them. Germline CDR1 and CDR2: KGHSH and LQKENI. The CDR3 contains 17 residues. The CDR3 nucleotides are TGTGCCAGCTCATCCGCTTTCGGTCAGGGTCCCCAAGAGACCCAGTACTTC. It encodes CASSSAFGQGPQETQYF.

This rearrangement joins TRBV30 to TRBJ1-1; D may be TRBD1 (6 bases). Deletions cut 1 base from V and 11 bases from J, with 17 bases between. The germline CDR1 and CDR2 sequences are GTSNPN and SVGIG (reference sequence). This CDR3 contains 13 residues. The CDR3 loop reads CAWSDNSGVSAFF. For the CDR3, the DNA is TGTGCCTGGAGTGATAACTCAGGGGTGTCGGCTTTCTTT.

The CDR3 here is CASSLGARDRQETQYF. Here the CDR3 DNA reads TGTGCCAGCAGCCTTGGCGCCAGGGATCGACAAGAGACCCAGTACTTC. This chain connects TRBV7-2 to TRBJ2-5; possible D gene TRBD1, 5 bases. Per the germline V gene, CDR1 is SGHTA and CDR2 is FQGNSA. This CDR3 region has 16 residues. V shed 5 bases and J shed 2 bases, with 18 bases lying between them.

CDR3 DNA sequence: TGTGCCAGCAGTTATTTAGAAGGGAGCTCCTACGAGCAGTACTTC. Translated, it gives CASSYLEGSSYEQYF. This chain connects TRBV6-6 to TRBJ2-7, with TRBD2 as a possible D gene (5 bases). Germline V CDR1 and CDR2: MNHNY, SVGAGI (reference sequence). Trimming pared 3 bases from V and 0 bases from J, leaving 12 bases between. CDR3 length: 15 residues.

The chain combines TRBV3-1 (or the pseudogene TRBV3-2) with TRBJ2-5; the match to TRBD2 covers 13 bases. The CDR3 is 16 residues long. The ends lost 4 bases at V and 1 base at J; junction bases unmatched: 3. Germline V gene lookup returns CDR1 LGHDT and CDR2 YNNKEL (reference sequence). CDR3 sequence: CASSPGLAGPQETQYF. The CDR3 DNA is TGTGCCAGCAGCCCGGGACTAGCGGGACCCCAAGAGACCCAGTACTTC.

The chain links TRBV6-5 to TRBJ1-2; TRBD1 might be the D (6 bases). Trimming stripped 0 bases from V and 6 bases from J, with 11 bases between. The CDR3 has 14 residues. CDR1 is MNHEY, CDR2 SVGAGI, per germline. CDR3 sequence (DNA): TGTGCCAGCAGTTACTCGACAGGTTGGAATGGCTACACCTTC. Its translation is CASSYSTGWNGYTF.

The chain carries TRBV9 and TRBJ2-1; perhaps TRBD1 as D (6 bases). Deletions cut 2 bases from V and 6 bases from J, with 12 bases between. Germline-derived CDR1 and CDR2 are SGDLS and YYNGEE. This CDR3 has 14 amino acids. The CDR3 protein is CASSVRGLGNEQFF. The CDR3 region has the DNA TGTGCCAGCAGCGTCAGGGGCTTAGGCAATGAGCAGTTCTTC.

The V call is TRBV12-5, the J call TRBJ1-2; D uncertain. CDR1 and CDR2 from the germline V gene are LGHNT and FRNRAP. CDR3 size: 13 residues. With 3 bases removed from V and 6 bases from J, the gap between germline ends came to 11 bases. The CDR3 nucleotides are TGTGCTAGTGGTTTAGTACTGGGCAATGGCTACACCTTC. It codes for CASGLVLGNGYTF. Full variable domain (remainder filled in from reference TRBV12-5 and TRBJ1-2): DARVTQTPRHKVTEMGQEVTMRCQPILGHNTVFWYRQTMMQGLELLAYFRNRAPLDDSGMPKDRFSAEMPDATLATLKIQPSEPRDSAVYFCASGLVLGNGYTFGSGTRLTVV.

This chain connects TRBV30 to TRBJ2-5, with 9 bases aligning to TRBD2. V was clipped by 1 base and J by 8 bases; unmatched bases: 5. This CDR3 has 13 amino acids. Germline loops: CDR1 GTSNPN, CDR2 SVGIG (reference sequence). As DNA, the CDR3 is TGTGCCTGGAGTGGGCTAGCGGGGAGAACCCAGTACTTC. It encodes CAWSGLAGRTQYF. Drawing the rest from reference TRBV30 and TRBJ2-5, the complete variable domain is SQTIHQWPATLVQPVGSPLSLECTVEGTSNPNLYWYRQAAGRGLQLLFYSVGIGQISSEVPQNLSASRPQDRQFILSSKKLLLSDSGFYLCAWSGLAGRTQYFGPGTRLLVL.

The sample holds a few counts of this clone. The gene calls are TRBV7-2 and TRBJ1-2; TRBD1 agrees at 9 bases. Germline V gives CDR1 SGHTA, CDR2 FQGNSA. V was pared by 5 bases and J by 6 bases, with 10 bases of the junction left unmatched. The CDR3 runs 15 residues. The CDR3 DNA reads TGTGCCAGCAGCCTGCCCCCGGGACAGGGTGATGGCTACACCTTC. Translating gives CASSLPPGQGDGYTF.